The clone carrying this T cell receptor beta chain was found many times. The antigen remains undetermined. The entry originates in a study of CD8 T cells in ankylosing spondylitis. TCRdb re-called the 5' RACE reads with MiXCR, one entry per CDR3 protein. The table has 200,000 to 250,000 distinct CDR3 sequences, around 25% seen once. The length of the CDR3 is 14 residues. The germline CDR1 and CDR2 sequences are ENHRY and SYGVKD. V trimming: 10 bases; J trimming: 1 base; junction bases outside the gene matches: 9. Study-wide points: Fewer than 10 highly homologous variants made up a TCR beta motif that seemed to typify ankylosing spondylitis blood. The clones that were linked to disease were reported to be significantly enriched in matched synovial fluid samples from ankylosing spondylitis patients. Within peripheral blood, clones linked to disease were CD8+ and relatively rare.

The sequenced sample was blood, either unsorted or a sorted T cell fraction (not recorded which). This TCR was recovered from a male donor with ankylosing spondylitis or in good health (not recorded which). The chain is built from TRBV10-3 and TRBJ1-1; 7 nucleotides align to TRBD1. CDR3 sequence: CATLEQGKNTEAFF. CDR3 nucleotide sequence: TGTGCCACCTTAGAACAGGGGAAGAACACTGAAGCTTTCTTT.